The 7 T cell receptor beta chains in this list originate from one sample, sequenced in a study of chemoradiotherapy in HPV16-positive cancers. Sequencing used immunoSEQ multiplex PCR; TCRdb keeps in-frame clones, though not all of them. The table includes roughly 8,400 clones, 70% detected once. The sequencing used tumor tissue, collected from a patient who underwent chemoradiotherapy. These receptors were collected from a human donor with HPV-associated anogenital cancer.

This sequence joins TRBV14 and TRBJ1-2, with unresolved D. Trimming removed 0 bases at V and 3 bases at J, with 14 bases between. Germline CDR1 SGHDN, CDR2 FVKESK. CDR3 length: 16 amino acids. CDR3 sequence: CASSQEGKQDYYGYTF. The CDR3, as DNA: TGTGCCAGCAGCCAAGAAGGGAAGCAGGACTACTATGGCTACACCTTC.

This clone is judged medium-sized (0.01 to 0.1%). The sample holds other DNA sequences that translate to the same CDR3. The chain combines TRBV2 with TRBJ1-1; D remains unclear. This CDR3 contains 13 residues. Trimming stripped 4 bases from V and 1 base from J, with 7 bases between. Germline-derived CDR1 and CDR2 are SNHLY and FYNNEI. CDR3 sequence (DNA): TGTGCCAGCAGTGCAAGGGCGAACACTGAAGCTTTCTTT. Translated: CASSARANTEAFF.

The V and J genes are TRBV30 and TRBJ2-5, with D uncertain. The V end lost 4 bases, the J end lost 5 bases, and 11 bases lay between the germline ends. This CDR3 has 12 residues. CDR1 is GTSNPN, CDR2 SVGIG, per germline (reference sequence). The CDR3 reads CAWTGPPETQYF. DNA of the CDR3: TGTGCCTGGACCGGACCGCCGGAGACCCAGTACTTC.

This clone showed up just a few times. The chain carries TRBV19 and TRBJ2-7, with D unclear. CDR3 length: 13 amino acids. V lost 6 bases to trimming and J lost 4 bases, with 13 bases between them. Germline V CDR1 and CDR2: LNHDA, SQIVND (reference sequence). CDR3 bases: TGTGCCAGTAGCAGACCGGGTGGTTACGAGCAGTACTTC. Its translation: CASSRPGGYEQYF.

The chain combines TRBV13 with TRBJ1-4; D gene unclear. Germline-derived CDR1 and CDR2 are PRHDT and FYEKMQ (reference sequence). This CDR3 region has 15 residues. Trimming took 1 base from V and 4 from J, leaving 10 bases between them. The CDR3 DNA is TGTGCCAGCAGCTTAGCCGGGGTCCTTAATGAAAAACTGTTTTTT. Protein product: CASSLAGVLNEKLFF.

The chain combines TRBV6-5 with TRBJ1-2, with a weak D call TRBD1 (5 bases). Germline values: CDR1 MNHEY, CDR2 SVGAGI. CDR3 length: 13 amino acids. V was cut by 5 bases and J by 7 bases, with 14 bases left in between. The CDR3 region is CASSRQGAGGYTF. DNA for the CDR3: TGTGCCAGCAGTAGGCAGGGAGCTGGTGGCTACACCTTC.

This clone was picked up one time. The chain employs TRBV27 and TRBJ2-5, with 7 positions matching TRBD1. The germline V gene has CDR1 MNHEY and CDR2 SMNVEV (reference sequence). This CDR3 is 15 amino acids long. V lost 5 bases, J lost 2 bases, and 8 bases stayed unmatched. CDR3: CASSLQGKGQETQYF. The CDR3 region has the DNA TGTGCCAGCAGTCTACAGGGGAAAGGGCAAGAGACCCAGTACTTC.